Reported below is one T cell receptor beta chain. The data belong to a study of patients and donors after allogeneic stem cell transplantation. The CDR3 contains 15 residues. V dropped 0 bases and J dropped 8 bases, with 16 bases sitting between them. Germline assignment: CDR1 LNHNV and CDR2 YYDKDF (reference sequence). Using its own MiXCR run on the RT-PCR reads, TCRdb lists one record per CDR3 protein. The sample records about 410,000 distinct CDR3 sequences, approximately 16% being singletons. Sequencing was done on a sample of blood, either unsorted or a sorted T cell fraction (not recorded which). The sequence derives from a human donor who was either an allogeneic HSCT recipient or a stem cell or donor lymphocyte infusion donor (not recorded which). It is not recorded whose cells these are; they may come from a transplant donor. V gene TRBV15 combines with J gene TRBJ1-2; D is undetermined. The CDR3: CATSRDHQAMGGYTF. In nucleotides, the CDR3 is TGTGCCACCAGCAGAGATCATCAGGCCATGGGGGGCTACACCTTC.